This TCR beta chain was observed in a study of cytomegalovirus exposure and HLA in healthy donors. Study background: T cells numbering around 180 million yielded some 100 million unique TCR beta sequences in an earlier analysis.

Study-wide points: For cytomegalovirus status, the classifier reportedly gave diagnoses with high specificity and sensitivity. Certain sequence variants were highly shared and formed a cluster, and this cluster was likely a sequencing artifact.

V lost 5 bases and J 2 bases, leaving 5 bases between the germline ends. Germline CDR1 and CDR2: SGDLS and YYNGEE. CDR3 length: 13 residues. Remarks on this clone: Antigen: not known.

With 60 Vbeta and 13 Jbeta primers, the PCR was carried out. Assay: immunoSEQ multiplex PCR; the TCRdb copy retains only in-frame clones and omits some. Among roughly 120,000 clones listed, around 77% were seen once. This receptor was taken from a man aged 45-60 years in good health and CMV-seropositive. Sequenced sample: PBMCs. The V call is TRBV9, the J call TRBJ1-6; D remains unclear. The CDR3 region has the DNA TGTGCCAGCAGTCCCGCCTATAATTCACCCCTCCACTTT. Amino acid sequence: CASSPAYNSPLHF.